These 9 T cell receptor beta chains came from one sample sequenced in a study of sequential checkpoint blockade in melanoma. Specified treatment: randomized to nivolumab then ipilimumab (arm A) or the reverse (arm B). Assay used: immunoSEQ multiplex PCR; TCRdb lists only in-frame clones, some missing. The data hold about 6,100 clones, with roughly 26% observed a single time. Sequencing used tumor tissue (inferred from file names), obtained from a patient given nivolumab and ipilimumab in sequence. Source of these receptors: a human donor with melanoma.

This clone was detected a few times. This chain joins TRBV11-3 and TRBJ1-2; D uncertain. Germline CDR1 and CDR2: SGHNT and YENEEA. This CDR3 is 14 amino acids long. The V end lost 0 bases, the J end lost 1 base, and 6 bases lay between the germline ends. CDR3 sequence: CASSLDRGNYGYTF. The CDR3 region has the DNA TGTGCCAGCAGCTTAGATCGGGGTAACTATGGCTACACCTTC. Variable domain in full (rest from reference TRBV11-3 and TRBJ1-2): EAGVVQSPRYKIIEKKQPVAFWCNPISGHNTLYWYLQNLGQGPELLIRYENEEAVDDSQLPKDRFSAERLKGVDSTLKIQPAELGDSAVYLCASSLDRGNYGYTFGSGTRLTVV.

This CDR3 is CAWSVLGGRANEQYF. As DNA, the CDR3 is TGTGCCTGGAGTGTACTCGGCGGGAGGGCCAACGAGCAGTACTTC. The chain recombines TRBV30 with TRBJ2-7; 9 nucleotides align to TRBD2. With V trimmed by 0 bases and J by 5 bases, 8 bases remained unmatched. The germline V gene encodes CDR1 GTSNPN and CDR2 SVGIG (reference sequence). This CDR3 has 15 amino acids.

Here the CDR3 DNA reads TGTGCCAGCTCACCAGTCGGGCCGAATCAGCCCCAGCATTTT. This codes for CASSPVGPNQPQHF. The chain uses TRBV18 and TRBJ1-5; D is uncertain. CDR1 and CDR2 from the germline V gene are KGHSH and LQKENI. V was cut by 2 bases and J by 4 bases, with 9 bases left in between. The CDR3 is 14 amino acids.

This clone was seen a few times. The chain recombines TRBV28 with TRBJ1-5; 8 bases fit TRBD1. J was trimmed by 3 bases and V by 7 bases; bases with no gene match: 8. CDR1 MDHEN and CDR2 SYDVKM come from the germline V gene. There are 15 residues in the CDR3. CDR3 loop: CASNKTGVTNQPQHF. In DNA form, the CDR3 reads TGTGCCAGCAACAAGACAGGGGTTACCAATCAGCCCCAGCATTTT.

The sample holds many counts of this clone. The rearrangement joins TRBV11-3 to TRBJ2-3; 11 positions match TRBD2. There are 16 residues in the CDR3. With V trimmed by 4 bases and J by 5 bases, 8 bases remained unmatched. Germline-derived CDR1 and CDR2 are SGHNT and YENEEA. CDR3: CASSSRGSGREDTQYF. The CDR3 region has the DNA TGTGCCAGCAGCTCGAGGGGTAGCGGGAGGGAAGATACGCAGTATTTT.

The CDR3 bases are TGTGCCAGCAGCGGCCCCGGGACAGGGGAAGGCTACACCTTC. Translated, it gives CASSGPGTGEGYTF. The rearrangement links TRBV28 to TRBJ1-2, with 10 bases that match TRBD1. The CDR3 spans 14 residues. Germline CDR1 is MDHEN and CDR2 is SYDVKM. J gave up 8 bases and V 6 bases, and 9 bases lay outside the gene matches.

In its sample, this clone was seen many times. The CDR3 here is CASSWEGASSYNEQFF. For the CDR3, the DNA is TGTGCCAGCAGCTGGGAGGGGGCCAGCTCCTACAATGAGCAGTTCTTC. The chain uses TRBV11-3 and TRBJ2-1; D is possibly TRBD1 or TRBD2 (7 bases each). Germline CDR1 SGHNT, CDR2 YENEEA. The ends were cut back, 4 bases at V and 0 bases at J, with 13 bases in the middle. The CDR3 sequence is 16 residues long. The full variable domain, with the rest looked up from reference TRBV11-3 and TRBJ2-1, is EAGVVQSPRYKIIEKKQPVAFWCNPISGHNTLYWYLQNLGQGPELLIRYENEEAVDDSQLPKDRFSAERLKGVDSTLKIQPAELGDSAVYLCASSWEGASSYNEQFFGPGTRLTVL.

This clone was observed a handful of times. The CDR3 sequence is CASSYRGTSGETQYF. CDR3 DNA sequence: TGTGCCAGCAGTTACCGCGGGACTAGCGGAGAGACCCAGTACTTC. This chain joins TRBV6-8 and TRBJ2-5; the match to TRBD2 covers 11 bases. V shed 2 bases, J shed 4 bases, and the junction held 3 bases outside the gene matches. Germline V lookup: CDR1 MNHGY, CDR2 SAAAGT. CDR3 length: 15 amino acids.

The CDR3 is CASSETATNQPQHF. The CDR3 nucleotides read TGCGCCAGCAGTGAGACAGCCACCAATCAGCCCCAGCATTTT. The V call is TRBV10-2, the J call TRBJ1-5; D gene unclear. CDR3 length: 14 residues. V was clipped by 2 bases and J by 3 bases, with 8 bases between them. The germline CDR1 and CDR2 sequences are WSHSY and SAAADI.